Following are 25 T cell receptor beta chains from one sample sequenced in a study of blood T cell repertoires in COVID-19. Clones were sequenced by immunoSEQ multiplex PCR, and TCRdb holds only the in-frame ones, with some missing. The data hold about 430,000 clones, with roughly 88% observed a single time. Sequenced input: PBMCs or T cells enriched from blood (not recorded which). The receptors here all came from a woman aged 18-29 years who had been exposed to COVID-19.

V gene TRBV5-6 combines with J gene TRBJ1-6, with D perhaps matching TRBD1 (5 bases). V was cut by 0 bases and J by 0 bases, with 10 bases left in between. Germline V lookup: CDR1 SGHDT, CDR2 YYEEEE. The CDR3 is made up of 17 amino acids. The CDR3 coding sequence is TGTGCCAGCAGCTTGGCCGTGGACAACTCCTATAATTCACCCCTCCACTTT. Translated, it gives CASSLAVDNSYNSPLHF.

CDR3 bases: TGTGCCAGCCGGCGGGGGGCCACTGAAGCTTTCTTT. Encoded protein: CASRRGATEAFF. The chain couples TRBV2 to TRBJ1-1, with D tentatively TRBD1 (6 bases). V lost 8 bases to trimming and J lost 4 bases, with 11 bases between them. This CDR3 region has 12 residues. The germline V gene has CDR1 SNHLY and CDR2 FYNNEI.

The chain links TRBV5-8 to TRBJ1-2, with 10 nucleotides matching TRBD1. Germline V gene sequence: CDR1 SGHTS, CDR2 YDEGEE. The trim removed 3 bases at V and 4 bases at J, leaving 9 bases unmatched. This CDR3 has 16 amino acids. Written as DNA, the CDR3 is TGTGCCAGCAGCTCACCTTCGACAGGGGGCTTCTATGGCTACACCTTC. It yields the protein CASSSPSTGGFYGYTF. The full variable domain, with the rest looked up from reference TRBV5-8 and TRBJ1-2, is EAGVTQSPTHLIKTRGQQATLRCSPISGHTSVYWYQQALGLGLQFLLWYDEGEERNRGNFPPRFSGRQFPNYSSELNVNALELEDSALYLCASSSPSTGGFYGYTFGSGTRLTVV.

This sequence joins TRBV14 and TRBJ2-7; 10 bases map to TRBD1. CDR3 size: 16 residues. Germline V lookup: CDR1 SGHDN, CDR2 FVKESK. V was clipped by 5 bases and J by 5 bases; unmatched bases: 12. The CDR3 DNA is TGTGCCAGCAGCGATAGTCCGGGACAGGGGAGCCACGAGCAGTACTTC. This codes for CASSDSPGQGSHEQYF.

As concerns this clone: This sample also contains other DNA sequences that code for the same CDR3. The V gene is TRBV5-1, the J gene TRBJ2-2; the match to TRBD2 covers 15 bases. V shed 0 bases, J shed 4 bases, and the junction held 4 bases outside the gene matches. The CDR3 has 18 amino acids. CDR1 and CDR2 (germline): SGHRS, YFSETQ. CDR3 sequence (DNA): TGCGCCAGCAGCTTGGGAGGACTAGCGGGGGGGAGCACCGGGGAGCTGTTTTTT. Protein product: CASSLGGLAGGSTGELFF.

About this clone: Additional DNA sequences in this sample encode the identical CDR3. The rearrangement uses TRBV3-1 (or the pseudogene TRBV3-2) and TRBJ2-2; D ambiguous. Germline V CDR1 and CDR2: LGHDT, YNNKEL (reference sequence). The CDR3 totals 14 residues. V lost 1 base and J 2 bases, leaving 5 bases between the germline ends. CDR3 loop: CASSQGQNTGELFF. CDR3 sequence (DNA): TGTGCCAGCAGCCAAGGGCAAAACACCGGGGAGCTGTTTTTT.

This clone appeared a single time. The CDR3 DNA is TGTGCCAGCAGCCCATTGACAGGGGTCTTGAATTCACCCCTCCACTTT. Its protein product is CASSPLTGVLNSPLHF. The chain uses TRBV14 and TRBJ1-6; 8 bases map to TRBD1. After removal of 4 bases from V and 7 bases from J, the junction contained 9 bases not matched to a gene. CDR1 is SGHDN and CDR2 is FVKESK in the germline V gene. This CDR3 contains 16 residues.

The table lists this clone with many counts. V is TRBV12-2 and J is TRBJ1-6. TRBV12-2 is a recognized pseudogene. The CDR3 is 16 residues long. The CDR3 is CASRLARPTFNSPLHF. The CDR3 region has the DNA TGTGCAAGTCGCTTAGCTCGTCCGACTTTTAATTCACCCCTCCACTTT.

Here the CDR3 reads CASSPRTGEAYEQYF. As DNA, the CDR3 is TGTGCCAGCAGCCCCCGGACAGGGGAGGCCTACGAGCAGTACTTC. The V gene is TRBV6-5, the J gene TRBJ2-7, with TRBD1 matching 9 bases. V dropped 6 bases and J dropped 2; count of bases not matched to a gene: 8. The V gene's germline CDR1 is MNHEY and CDR2 SVGAGI. The CDR3 totals 15 residues.

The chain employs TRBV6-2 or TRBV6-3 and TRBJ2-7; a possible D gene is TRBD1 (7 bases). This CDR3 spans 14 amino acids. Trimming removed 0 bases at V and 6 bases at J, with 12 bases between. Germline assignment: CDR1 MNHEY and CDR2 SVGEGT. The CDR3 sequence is CASSYSAGGPEQYF. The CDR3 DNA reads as TGTGCCAGCAGTTACTCGGCAGGGGGGCCCGAGCAGTACTTC.

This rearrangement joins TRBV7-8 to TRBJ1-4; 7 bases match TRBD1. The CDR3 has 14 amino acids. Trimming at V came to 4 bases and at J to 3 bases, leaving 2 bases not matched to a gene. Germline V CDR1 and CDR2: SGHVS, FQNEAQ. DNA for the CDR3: TGTGCCAGCAGCTGGGACAGTTCTAATGAAAAACTGTTTTTT. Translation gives CASSWDSSNEKLFF.

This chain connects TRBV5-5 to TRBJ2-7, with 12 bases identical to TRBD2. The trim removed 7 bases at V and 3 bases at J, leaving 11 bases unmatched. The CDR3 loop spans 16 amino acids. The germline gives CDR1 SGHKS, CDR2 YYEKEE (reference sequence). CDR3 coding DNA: TGTGCCAGCCAACTAGCGGGGGGCCCAAACCTCTACGAGCAGTACTTC. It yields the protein CASQLAGGPNLYEQYF.

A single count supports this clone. Here the CDR3 reads CASSYGRTNEQYF. CDR3 nucleotide sequence: TGTGCCAGCAGTTACGGGAGGACAAACGAGCAGTACTTC. J is TRBJ2-7 and V is TRBV2, with 7 bases fitting TRBD2. This CDR3 region has 13 residues. The V gene end was trimmed by 5 bases and the J gene end by 5 bases; junction bases not matched to a gene: 6. CDR1 is SNHLY and CDR2 is FYNNEI in the germline V gene.

The chain's CDR3 is CASKSRSSGDTDTQYF. The CDR3 DNA sequence: TGCGCCAGCAAATCCCGGTCGTCAGGTGACACAGATACGCAGTATTTT. The genes are TRBV5-1 and TRBJ2-3; no definite D call. Germline V CDR1 and CDR2: SGHRS, YFSETQ. V was cut by 6 bases and J by 2 bases, with 19 bases left in between. There are 16 residues in the CDR3. The full variable domain, rest sourced from reference TRBV5-1 and TRBJ2-3, is KAGVTQTPRYLIKTRGQQVTLSCSPISGHRSVSWYQQTPGQGLQFLFEYFSETQRNKGNFPGRFSGRQFSNSRSEMNVSTLELGDSALYLCASKSRSSGDTDTQYFGPGTRLTVL.

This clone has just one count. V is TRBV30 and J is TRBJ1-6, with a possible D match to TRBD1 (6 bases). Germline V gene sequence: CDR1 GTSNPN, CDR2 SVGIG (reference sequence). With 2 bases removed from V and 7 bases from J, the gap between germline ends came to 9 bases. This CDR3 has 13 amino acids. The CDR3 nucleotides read TGTGCCTGGAGTCCAACAGGGAATTCACCCCTCCACTTT. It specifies CAWSPTGNSPLHF.

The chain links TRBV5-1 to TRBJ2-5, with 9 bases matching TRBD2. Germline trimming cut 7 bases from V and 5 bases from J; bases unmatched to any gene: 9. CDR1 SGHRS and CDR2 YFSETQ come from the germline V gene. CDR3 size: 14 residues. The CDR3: CASGLALAAETQYF. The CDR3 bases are TGCGCCAGCGGACTAGCGCTGGCTGCGGAGACCCAGTACTTC.

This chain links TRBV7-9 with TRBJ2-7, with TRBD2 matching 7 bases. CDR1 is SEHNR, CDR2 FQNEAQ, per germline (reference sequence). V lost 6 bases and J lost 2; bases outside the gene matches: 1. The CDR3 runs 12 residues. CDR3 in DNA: TGTGCCAGCAGGCGGGGGACCTACGAGCAGTACTTC. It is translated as CASRRGTYEQYF. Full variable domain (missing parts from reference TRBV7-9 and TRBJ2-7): DTGVSQNPRHKITKRGQNVTFRCDPISEHNRLYWYRQTLGQGPEFLTYFQNEAQLEKSRLLSDRFSAERPKGSFSTLEIQRTEQGDSAMYLCASRRGTYEQYFGPGTRLTVT.

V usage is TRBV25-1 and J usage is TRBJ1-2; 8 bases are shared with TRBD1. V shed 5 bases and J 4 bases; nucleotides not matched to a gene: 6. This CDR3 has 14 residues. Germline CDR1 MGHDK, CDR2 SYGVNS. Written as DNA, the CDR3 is TGTGCCAGCAGTATCGGACAGGGAACCTATGGCTACACCTTC. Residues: CASSIGQGTYGYTF.

The CDR3 here is CASGSGQISTDTQYF. Written as DNA, the CDR3 is TGTGCTAGTGGTTCGGGACAGATTAGCACAGATACGCAGTATTTT. The rearrangement uses TRBV12-5 and TRBJ2-3; 7 nucleotides match TRBD1. Germline assignment: CDR1 LGHNT and CDR2 FRNRAP. The CDR3 length is 15 residues. The J segment lost 0 bases and the V segment lost 4 bases, leaving 4 bases of the junction unmatched.

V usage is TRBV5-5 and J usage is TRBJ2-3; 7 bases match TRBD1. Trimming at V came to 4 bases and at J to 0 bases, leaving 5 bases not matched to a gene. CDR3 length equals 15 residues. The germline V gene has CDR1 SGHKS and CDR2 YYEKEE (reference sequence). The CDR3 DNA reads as TGTGCCAGCAGCCCCACAGGGGTCAGCACAGATACGCAGTATTTT. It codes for CASSPTGVSTDTQYF.

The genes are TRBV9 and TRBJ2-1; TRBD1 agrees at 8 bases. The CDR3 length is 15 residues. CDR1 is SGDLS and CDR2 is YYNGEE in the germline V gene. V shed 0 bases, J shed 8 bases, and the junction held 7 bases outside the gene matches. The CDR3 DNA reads TGTGCCAGCAGCGTAGGGGGGACAGGTGGCGATGAGCAGTTCTTC. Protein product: CASSVGGTGGDEQFF.

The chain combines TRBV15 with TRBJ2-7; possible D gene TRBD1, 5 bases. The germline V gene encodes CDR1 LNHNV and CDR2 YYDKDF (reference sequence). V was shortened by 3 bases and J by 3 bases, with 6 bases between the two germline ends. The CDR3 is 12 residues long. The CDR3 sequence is CATSRTDYEQYF. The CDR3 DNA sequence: TGTGCCACCAGCAGGACAGACTACGAGCAGTACTTC.

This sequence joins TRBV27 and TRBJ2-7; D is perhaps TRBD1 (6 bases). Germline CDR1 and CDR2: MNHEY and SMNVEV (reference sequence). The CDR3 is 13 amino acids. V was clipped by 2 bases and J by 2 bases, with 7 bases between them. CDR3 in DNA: TGTGCCAGCAGTTTAGGACAGCCCTACGAGCAGTACTTC. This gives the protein CASSLGQPYEQYF.

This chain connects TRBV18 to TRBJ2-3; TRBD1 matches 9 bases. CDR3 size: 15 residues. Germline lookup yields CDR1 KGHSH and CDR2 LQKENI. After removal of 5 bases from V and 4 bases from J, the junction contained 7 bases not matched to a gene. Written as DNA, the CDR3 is TGTGCCAGCTCAATCAAAACAGGGGGCGCAGATACGCAGTATTTT. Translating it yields CASSIKTGGADTQYF.

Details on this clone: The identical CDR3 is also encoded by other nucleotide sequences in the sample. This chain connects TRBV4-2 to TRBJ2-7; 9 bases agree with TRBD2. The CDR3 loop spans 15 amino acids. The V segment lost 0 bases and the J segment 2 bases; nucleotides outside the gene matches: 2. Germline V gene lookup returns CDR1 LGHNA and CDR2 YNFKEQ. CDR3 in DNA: TGTGCCAGCAGCCAAGATCGCGGGGGGGCCTACGAGCAGTACTTC. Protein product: CASSQDRGGAYEQYF.